A selection of T cell receptor beta chains follows, all from one sample in a study of Graves' ophthalmopathy and Graves' hyperthyroidism. TCRdb ran MiXCR on the multiplex PCR reads and lists one entry per CDR3 protein. This repertoire shows 900,000 to 1,200,000 distinct CDR3 sequences, 36% found once; its top ten account for around 10%. The sequenced material came from peripheral blood or thyroid tissue (not recorded which). These receptors were taken from an adult man with Graves' hyperthyroidism. Each CDR3 is given with its conserved first and last residue. Each record gives: D gene, J gene, V gene, clone size, CDR3 DNA, CDR3 protein. A D gene is named only where the DNA matches it firmly. Where a row states a size, it is once, few, many or the class of an expanded clone; other rows omit it.

d_call: NA; j_call: TRBJ2-5; v_call: TRBV12-3/TRBV12-4; clone_size: few; cdr3_nt: TGTGCCAGCAGTTTAGAGCCTGACCTAGTGATAAGGCAAGAGACCCAGTACTTC; cdr3_aa: CASSLEPDLVIRQETQYF
d_call: TRBD1; j_call: TRBJ2-5; v_call: TRBV6-5; clone_size: few; cdr3_nt: TGTGCCAGCAGTTACACGAGACAGGGTTCGGAGACCCAGTACTTC; cdr3_aa: CASSYTRQGSETQYF
d_call: NA; j_call: TRBJ2-7; v_call: TRBV28; clone_size: NA; cdr3_nt: TGTGCCAGCAGACTTGACAGGACGTTAGGTATCGAGCAGTACTTC; cdr3_aa: CASRLDRTLGIEQYF
d_call: TRBD2; j_call: TRBJ2-3; v_call: TRBV2; clone_size: many; cdr3_nt: TGTGCCAGCAAAGCGGGGGGGCCAGATACGCAGTATTTT; cdr3_aa: CASKAGGPDTQYF
d_call: NA; j_call: TRBJ1-5; v_call: TRBV7-2; clone_size: many; cdr3_nt: TGTGCCAGCAGCTTAGTGCAGGGTCGCAATCAGCCCCAGCATTTT; cdr3_aa: CASSLVQGRNQPQHF
d_call: TRBD1; j_call: TRBJ1-6; v_call: TRBV7-9; clone_size: many; cdr3_nt: TGTGCCAGCAGCCCAATGACAGGGTTAACTTCACCCCTCCACTTT; cdr3_aa: CASSPMTGLTSPLHF
d_call: NA; j_call: TRBJ2-7; v_call: TRBV7-2; clone_size: many; cdr3_nt: TGTGCCAGCAGTCTAGAGCCTGCCTACGAGCAGTACTTC; cdr3_aa: CASSLEPAYEQYF
d_call: TRBD2; j_call: TRBJ2-5; v_call: TRBV11-2; clone_size: many; cdr3_nt: TGTGCCAGCAGCGTGGGACTACTGCAAGAGACCCAGTACTTC; cdr3_aa: CASSVGLLQETQYF
d_call: TRBD1; j_call: TRBJ2-6; v_call: TRBV19; clone_size: few; cdr3_nt: TGTGCCAGTAGTCCGGTGGGACAGGGCTTATCTGGGGCCAACGTCCTGACTTTC; cdr3_aa: CASSPVGQGLSGANVLTF
d_call: NA; j_call: TRBJ2-5; v_call: TRBV20-1; clone_size: NA; cdr3_nt: TGCAGCACCCGTGCATGGTCGGAGACCCAGTACTTC; cdr3_aa: CSTRAWSETQYF
d_call: TRBD1; j_call: TRBJ1-2; v_call: TRBV24-1; clone_size: many; cdr3_nt: TGTGCCACCAGTGATTTGTTGACCGGGACAGCTTATGGCTACACCTTC; cdr3_aa: CATSDLLTGTAYGYTF
d_call: NA; j_call: TRBJ1-1; v_call: TRBV19; clone_size: many; cdr3_nt: TGTGCCAGCCTAGCAGGCCTACAAAACACTGAAGCTTTCTTT; cdr3_aa: CASLAGLQNTEAFF
d_call: TRBD2; j_call: TRBJ2-5; v_call: TRBV7-9; clone_size: many; cdr3_nt: TGTGCCAGCAGTCACCTCCCGCGGGGGAAACAAGAGACCCAGTACTTC; cdr3_aa: CASSHLPRGKQETQYF
d_call: NA; j_call: TRBJ2-7; v_call: TRBV7-2; clone_size: NA; cdr3_nt: TGTGCCAGCAGTTACTCGCTAGCCCCCACGTTTAGCTCCTACGAGCAGCACTTC; cdr3_aa: CASSYSLAPTFSSYEQHF
d_call: NA; j_call: TRBJ2-2; v_call: TRBV7-2; clone_size: few; cdr3_nt: TGTGCCAGCAGCTCCGGACTGCTGAGCTCTGGAAACACCGGGGAGCTGTTTTTT; cdr3_aa: CASSSGLLSSGNTGELFF
d_call: NA; j_call: TRBJ1-3; v_call: TRBV19; clone_size: many; cdr3_nt: TGTGCCAGTAGTAGACGCTCTGGAAACACCATATATTTT; cdr3_aa: CASSRRSGNTIYF